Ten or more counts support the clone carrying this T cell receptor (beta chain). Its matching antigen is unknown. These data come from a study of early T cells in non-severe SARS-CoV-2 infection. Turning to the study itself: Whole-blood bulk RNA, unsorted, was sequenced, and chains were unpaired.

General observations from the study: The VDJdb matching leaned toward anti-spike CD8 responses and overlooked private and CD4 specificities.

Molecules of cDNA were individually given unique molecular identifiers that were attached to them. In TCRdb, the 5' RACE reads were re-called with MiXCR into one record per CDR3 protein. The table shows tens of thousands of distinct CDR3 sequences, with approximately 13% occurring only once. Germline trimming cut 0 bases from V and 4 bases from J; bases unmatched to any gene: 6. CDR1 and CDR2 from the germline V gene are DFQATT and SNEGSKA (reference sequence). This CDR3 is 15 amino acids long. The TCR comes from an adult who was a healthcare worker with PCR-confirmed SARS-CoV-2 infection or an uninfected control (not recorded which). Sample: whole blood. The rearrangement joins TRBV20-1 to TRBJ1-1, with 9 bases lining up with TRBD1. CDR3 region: CSARDVQGAFTEAFF. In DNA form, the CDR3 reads TGCAGTGCTAGAGATGTACAGGGGGCTTTCACTGAAGCTTTCTTT.